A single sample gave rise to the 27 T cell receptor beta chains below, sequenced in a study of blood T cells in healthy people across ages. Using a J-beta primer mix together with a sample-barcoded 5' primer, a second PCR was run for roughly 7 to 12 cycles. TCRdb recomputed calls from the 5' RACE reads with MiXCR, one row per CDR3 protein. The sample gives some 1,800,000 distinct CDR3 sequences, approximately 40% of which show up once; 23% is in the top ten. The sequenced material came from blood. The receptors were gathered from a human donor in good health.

CDR3 DNA: TGCGCCAGCAGCGCAACAGGGGACGGGGATCAGCCCCAGCATTTT. This codes for CASSATGDGDQPQHF. The chain recombines TRBV5-1 with TRBJ1-5; 7 bases fit TRBD1. V lost 4 bases to trimming and J lost 5 bases; unmatched junction nucleotides: 9. This CDR3 has 15 amino acids. CDR1 and CDR2 from the germline V gene are SGHRS and YFSETQ.

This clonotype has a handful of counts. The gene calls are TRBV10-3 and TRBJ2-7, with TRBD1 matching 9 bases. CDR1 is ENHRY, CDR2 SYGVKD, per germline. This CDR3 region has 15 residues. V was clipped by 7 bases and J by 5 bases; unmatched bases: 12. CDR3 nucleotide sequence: TGTGCCATCAATCCCTCAGGGACAGGGATAGACGAGCAGTACTTC. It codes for CAINPSGTGIDEQYF.

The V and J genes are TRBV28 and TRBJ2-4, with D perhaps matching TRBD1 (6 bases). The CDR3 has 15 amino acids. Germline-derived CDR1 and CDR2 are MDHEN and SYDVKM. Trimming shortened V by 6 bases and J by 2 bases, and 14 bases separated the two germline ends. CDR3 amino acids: CASRNQGFPKNIQYF. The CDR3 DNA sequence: TGTGCCAGCAGGAATCAGGGGTTTCCCAAAAACATTCAGTACTTC.

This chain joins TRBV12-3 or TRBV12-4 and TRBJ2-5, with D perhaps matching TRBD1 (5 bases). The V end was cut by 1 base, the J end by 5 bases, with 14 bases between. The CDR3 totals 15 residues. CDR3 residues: CASSLGAGRWETQYF. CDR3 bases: TGTGCCAGCAGTTTAGGGGCAGGGCGTTGGGAGACCCAGTACTTC.

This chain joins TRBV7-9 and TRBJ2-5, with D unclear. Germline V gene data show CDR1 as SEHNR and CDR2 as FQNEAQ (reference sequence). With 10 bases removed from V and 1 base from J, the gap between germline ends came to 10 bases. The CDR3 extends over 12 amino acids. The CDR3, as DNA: TGTGCCACCCAGCGCTTCCAAGAGACCCAGTACTTC. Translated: CATQRFQETQYF.

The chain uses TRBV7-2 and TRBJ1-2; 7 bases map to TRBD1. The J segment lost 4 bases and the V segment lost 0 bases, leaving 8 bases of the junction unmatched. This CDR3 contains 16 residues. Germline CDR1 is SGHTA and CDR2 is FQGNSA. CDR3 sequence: CASSLASAGGPYGYTF. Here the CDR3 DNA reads TGTGCCAGCAGCTTAGCGTCAGCAGGGGGACCCTATGGCTACACCTTC.

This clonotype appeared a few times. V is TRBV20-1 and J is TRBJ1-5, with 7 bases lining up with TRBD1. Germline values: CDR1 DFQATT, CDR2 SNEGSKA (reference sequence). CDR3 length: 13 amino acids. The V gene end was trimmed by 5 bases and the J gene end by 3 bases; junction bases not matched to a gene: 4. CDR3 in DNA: TGCAGTGCTCGCACAGGGGACAATCAGCCCCAGCATTTT. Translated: CSARTGDNQPQHF.

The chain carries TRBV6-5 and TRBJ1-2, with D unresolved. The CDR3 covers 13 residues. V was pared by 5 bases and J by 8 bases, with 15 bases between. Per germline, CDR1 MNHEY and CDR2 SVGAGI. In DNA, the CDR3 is TGTGCCAGCAGTAGTAGGGTGAACTCAGGCTACACCTTC. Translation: CASSSRVNSGYTF.

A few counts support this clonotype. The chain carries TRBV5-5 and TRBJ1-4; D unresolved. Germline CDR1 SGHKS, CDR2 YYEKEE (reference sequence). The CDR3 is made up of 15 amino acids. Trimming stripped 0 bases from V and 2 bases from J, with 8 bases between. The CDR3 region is CASSLATFTNEKLFF. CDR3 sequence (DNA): TGTGCCAGCAGCTTGGCGACCTTTACTAATGAAAAACTGTTTTTT.

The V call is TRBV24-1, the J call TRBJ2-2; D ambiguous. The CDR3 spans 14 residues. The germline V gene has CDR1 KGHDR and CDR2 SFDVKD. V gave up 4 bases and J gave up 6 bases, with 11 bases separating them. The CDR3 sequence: CATSDTTNPGELFF. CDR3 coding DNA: TGTGCCACCAGTGACACGACCAACCCCGGGGAGCTGTTTTTT.

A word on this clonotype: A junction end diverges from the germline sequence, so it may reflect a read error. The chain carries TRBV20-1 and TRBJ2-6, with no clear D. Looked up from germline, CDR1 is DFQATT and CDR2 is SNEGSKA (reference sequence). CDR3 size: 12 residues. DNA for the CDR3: TGCAGGGCTAGAGTTCCGGGTCACGTCCTGACTTTC. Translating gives CRARVPGHVLTF.

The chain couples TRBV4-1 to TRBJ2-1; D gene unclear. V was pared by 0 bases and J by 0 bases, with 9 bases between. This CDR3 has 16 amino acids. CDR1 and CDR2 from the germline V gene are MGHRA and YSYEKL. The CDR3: CASSQDVAISYNEQFF. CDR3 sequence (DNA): TGCGCCAGCAGCCAAGATGTAGCAATCTCCTACAATGAGCAGTTCTTC.

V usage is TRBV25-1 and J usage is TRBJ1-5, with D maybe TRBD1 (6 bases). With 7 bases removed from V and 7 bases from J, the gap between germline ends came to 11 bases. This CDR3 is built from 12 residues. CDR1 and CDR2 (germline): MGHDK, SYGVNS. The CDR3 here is CASTTGRQPQHF. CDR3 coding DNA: TGTGCCAGCACGACAGGAAGGCAGCCCCAGCATTTT.

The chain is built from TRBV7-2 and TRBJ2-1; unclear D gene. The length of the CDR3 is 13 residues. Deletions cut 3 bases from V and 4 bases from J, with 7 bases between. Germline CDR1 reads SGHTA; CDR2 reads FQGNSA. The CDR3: CASSFEFYNEQFF. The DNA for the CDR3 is TGTGCCAGCAGCTTTGAATTTTACAATGAGCAGTTCTTC.

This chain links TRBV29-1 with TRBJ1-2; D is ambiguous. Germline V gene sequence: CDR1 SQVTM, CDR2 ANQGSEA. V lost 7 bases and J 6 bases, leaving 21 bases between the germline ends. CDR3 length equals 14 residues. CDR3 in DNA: TGCAGCGCTGGGGAGGGCCCCTATCAGGATGGCTACACCTTC. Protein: CSAGEGPYQDGYTF.

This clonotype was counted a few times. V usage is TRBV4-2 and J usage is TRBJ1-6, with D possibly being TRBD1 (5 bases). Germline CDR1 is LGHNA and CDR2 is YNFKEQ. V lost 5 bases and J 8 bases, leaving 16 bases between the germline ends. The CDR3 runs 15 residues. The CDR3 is CASSDMAEGHSPLHF. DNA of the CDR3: TGTGCCAGCAGCGATATGGCTGAGGGGCATTCACCCCTCCACTTT.

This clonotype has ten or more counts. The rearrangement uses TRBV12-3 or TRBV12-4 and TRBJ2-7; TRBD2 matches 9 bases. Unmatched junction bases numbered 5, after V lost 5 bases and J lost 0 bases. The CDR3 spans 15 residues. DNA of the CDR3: TGTGCCAGCAGTGTTAGCGGGGGCCTCTCCTACGAGCAGTACTTC. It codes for CASSVSGGLSYEQYF.

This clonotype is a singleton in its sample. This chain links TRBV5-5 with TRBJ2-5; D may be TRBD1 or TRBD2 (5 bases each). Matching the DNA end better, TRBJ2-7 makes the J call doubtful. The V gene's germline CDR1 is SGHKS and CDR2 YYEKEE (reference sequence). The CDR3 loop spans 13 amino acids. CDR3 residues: CASRLGANYEQYF. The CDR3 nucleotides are TGTGCCAGCAGACTCGGGGCCAACTACGAGCAGTACTTC.

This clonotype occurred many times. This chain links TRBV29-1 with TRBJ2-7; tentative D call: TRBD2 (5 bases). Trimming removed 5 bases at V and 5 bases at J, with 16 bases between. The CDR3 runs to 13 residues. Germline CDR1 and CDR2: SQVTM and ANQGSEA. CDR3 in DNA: TGCAGCGTTCTTGGAGGCAGAACGGACGAGCAGTACTTC. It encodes CSVLGGRTDEQYF.

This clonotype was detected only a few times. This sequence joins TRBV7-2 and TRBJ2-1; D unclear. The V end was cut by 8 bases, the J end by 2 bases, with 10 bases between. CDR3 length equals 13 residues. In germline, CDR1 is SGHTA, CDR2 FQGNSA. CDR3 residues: CASQRWAYNEQFF. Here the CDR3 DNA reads TGTGCCAGCCAAAGATGGGCCTACAATGAGCAGTTCTTC.

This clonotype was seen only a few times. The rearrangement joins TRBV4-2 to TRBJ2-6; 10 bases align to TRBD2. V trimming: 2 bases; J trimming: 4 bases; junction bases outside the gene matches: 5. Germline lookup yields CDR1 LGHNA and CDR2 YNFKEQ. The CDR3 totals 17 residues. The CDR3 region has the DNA TGTGCCAGCAGCCAAAGCGGGGGGGCCTCCGGGGCCAACGTCCTGACTTTC. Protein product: CASSQSGGASGANVLTF.

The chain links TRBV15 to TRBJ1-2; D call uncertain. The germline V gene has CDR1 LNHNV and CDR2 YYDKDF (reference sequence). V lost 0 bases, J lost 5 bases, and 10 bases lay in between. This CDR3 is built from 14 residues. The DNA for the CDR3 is TGTGCCACCAGCAGAGATGGGAGGGAATATGGCTACACCTTC. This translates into CATSRDGREYGYTF.

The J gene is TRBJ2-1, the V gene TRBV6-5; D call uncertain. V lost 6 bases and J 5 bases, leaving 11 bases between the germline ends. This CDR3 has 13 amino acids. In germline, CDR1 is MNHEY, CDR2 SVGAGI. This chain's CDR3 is CASSRPYDNEQFF. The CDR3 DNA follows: TGTGCCAGCAGCCGGCCCTACGACAATGAGCAGTTCTTC.

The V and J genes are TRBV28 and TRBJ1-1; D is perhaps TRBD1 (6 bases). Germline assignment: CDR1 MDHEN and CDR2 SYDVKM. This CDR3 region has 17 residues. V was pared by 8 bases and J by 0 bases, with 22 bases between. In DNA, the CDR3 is TGTGCCAGCGGCTTGTCGCCCGGGGGCGAGATGAACACTGAAGCTTTCTTT. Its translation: CASGLSPGGEMNTEAFF.

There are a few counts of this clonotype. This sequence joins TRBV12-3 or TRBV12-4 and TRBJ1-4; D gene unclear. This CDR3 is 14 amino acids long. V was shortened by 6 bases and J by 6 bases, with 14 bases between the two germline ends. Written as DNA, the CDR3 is TGTGCCAGCAGAGCGACGTGGGGAGATGAAAAACTGTTTTTT. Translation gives CASRATWGDEKLFF.

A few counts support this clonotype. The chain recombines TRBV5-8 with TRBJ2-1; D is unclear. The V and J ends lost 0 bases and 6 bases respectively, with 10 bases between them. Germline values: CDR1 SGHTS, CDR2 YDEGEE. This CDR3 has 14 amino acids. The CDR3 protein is CASSLGAEFNEQFF. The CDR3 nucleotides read TGTGCCAGCAGCTTGGGGGCGGAGTTCAATGAGCAGTTCTTC.

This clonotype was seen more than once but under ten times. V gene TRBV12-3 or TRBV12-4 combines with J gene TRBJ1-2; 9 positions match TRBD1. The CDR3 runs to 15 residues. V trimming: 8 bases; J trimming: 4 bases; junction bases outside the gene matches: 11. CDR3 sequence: CASVDRQGVSYGYTF. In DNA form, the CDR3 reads TGTGCCAGCGTTGACAGACAGGGGGTTAGCTATGGCTACACCTTC.